These T cell receptor beta chains were read from a single sample in a study of T cells in Graves' hyperthyroidism and ophthalmopathy. TCRdb re-analysed the multiplex PCR reads in MiXCR, keeping a single row per CDR3 protein. The data contain around 560,000 distinct CDR3 sequences, roughly 17% of them singletons. Input material: blood. The receptors were gathered from a woman younger than 35 with Graves' hyperthyroidism. The CDR3 runs from the conserved cysteine through the conserved F or W. D genes are given only for firm matches. Only part of the rows carry a size: once, few, many, or a class if the clone is expanded.

>TRBJ1-1|NA|TRBV5-4|NA
TGTGCCAGCAGCTTGTCGAGCACCGCGAACACTGAAGCTTTCTTT
CASSLSSTANTEAFF
>TRBJ1-3|many|TRBV7-2|NA
TGTGCCAGCAGCCTCGGGGACGGACTACTGGGAAACACCATATATTTT
CASSLGDGLLGNTIYF
>TRBJ2-1|few|TRBV6-2/TRBV6-3|TRBD1
TGTGCCAGCAGTTACTCGCAGGGGGCGAAGGGTGAGCAGTTCTTC
CASSYSQGAKGEQFF
>TRBJ1-2|few|TRBV29-1|NA
TGCAGCGTTGAAGACCCCTTTAGGGAGGAGGGGCATGGCTACACCTTC
CSVEDPFREEGHGYTF
>TRBJ1-4|NA|TRBV20-1|TRBD1
TGCAGTGCTAGGACAGGGCCGGGTGAAAAACTGTTTTTT
CSARTGPGEKLFF
>TRBJ1-5|NA|TRBV10-3|NA
TGTGCCATCAGTGAGGACGGGGAACAAGCCCAGCATTTT
CAISEDGEQAQHF
>TRBJ2-3|few|TRBV6-1|NA
TGTGCCAGCAGATTGGGCCAGTCAAGCACAGATACGCAGTATTTT
CASRLGQSSTDTQYF
>TRBJ2-5|NA|TRBV7-9|NA
TGTGCCAGCGAGGGCCTTGAAGGATTAGAGACCCAGTACTTC
CASEGLEGLETQYF
>TRBJ1-5|NA|TRBV5-6|NA
TGTGCCAGCAGCCTTGGGGACACCCTTAGCAATCAGCCCCAGCATTTT
CASSLGDTLSNQPQHF
>TRBJ2-2|NA|TRBV5-1|NA
TGCGCCAGCAGCCTGACGTCGAACACCGGGGAGCTGTTTTTT
CASSLTSNTGELFF
>TRBJ1-4|few|TRBV5-1|NA
TGCGCCAGCAGCTTGGGAGGAGCTGAAAAACTGTTTTTT
CASSLGGAEKLFF
>TRBJ2-5|NA|TRBV5-1|TRBD2
TGCGCCAGCAGCTTGAGTAGCGGGGCGGACCAAGAGACCCAGTACTTC
CASSLSSGADQETQYF
>TRBJ1-2|NA|TRBV29-1|NA
TGCAGCGTTGGGACCCCCGGGGGCAATGGCTACACCTTC
CSVGTPGGNGYTF